This paragraph covers one TCR beta chain sequence. Its antigen remains unknown. This CDR3 is built from 14 residues. Trimming removed 3 bases from V and 4 bases from J, with 13 bases in between. CDR1 and CDR2 from the germline V gene are MDHEN and SYDVKM. The data belong to a study of radiotherapy plus CTLA-4 blockade in lung cancer. Study in general: Objective responses were seen in around 20% of patients, disease control in approximately 30%. Study results and limitations: Early clonal dynamics of blood T cells, together with interferon-beta, were reported as the best response predictor. Radiotherapy with ipilimumab was followed by blood expansion of tumor-derived clones.

TCRdb's table, derived via immunoSEQ multiplex PCR, lists solely in-frame clones and lacks some. This sample has about 81,000 clones, with more than 70% found just once. Chemo-refractory metastatic non-small-cell lung cancer patients received focal radiation with ipilimumab CTLA-4 blockade. The sequence was obtained from a human donor with non-small cell lung cancer that progressed on radiotherapy plus ipilimumab. Here the sequenced sample was peripheral blood, taken from a patient treated with radiotherapy plus ipilimumab. V is TRBV28 and J is TRBJ2-7; D perhaps matches TRBD1 (6 bases). As DNA, the CDR3 is TGTGCCAGCAGTTTTCTCTCAACAGGGTACGAGCAGTACTTC. Translated: CASSFLSTGYEQYF.